The clone carrying this TCR beta chain was seen many times. The repertoire was sequenced with immunoSEQ multiplex PCR; TCRdb's copy has only in-frame clones and lacks some. There are fewer than 45,000 clones in the sample; about a third occur only once, and 8.5% to 10% lies in the top ten. Germline V gene data show CDR1 as MNHGY and CDR2 as SAAAGT. The CDR3 runs 16 residues. The ends lost 10 bases at V and 5 bases at J; junction bases unmatched: 18. This specimen comes from a study of PD-L1 blockade in urothelial cancer. This specimen consisted of tumor tissue, obtained before atezolizumab (anti-PD-L1) treatment. This clonotype was obtained from a man aged 55 to 70 with urothelial cancer. This rearrangement joins TRBV6-8 to TRBJ2-3, with 7 bases aligning to TRBD1. CDR3 residues: CATSRDRSSSRDTQYF. The CDR3 DNA sequence: TGTGCCACCTCCAGGGACAGATCCTCTAGTAGAGATACGCAGTATTTT.